These 19 T cell receptor beta chains were all obtained from the same sample, sequenced in a study of blood T cell repertoires in COVID-19. The data were produced by immunoSEQ multiplex PCR, yet TCRdb's version contains in-frame clones alone and is incomplete. The data contain around 250,000 clones, 91% of them seen just once; the ten biggest clones take up 0.95% to 1.5%. Sequencing was done on a sample of PBMCs or T cells enriched from blood (not recorded which). Every receptor here comes from a human donor in a cohort exposed to, infected with or recovered from COVID-19 (not recorded which). The donor label of this sample is uncertain.

V is TRBV5-4 and J is TRBJ2-1; TRBD2 matches at 8 bases. The CDR3 is 13 amino acids. From germline, CDR1 is SGHNT and CDR2 YYREEE (reference sequence). The V segment lost 7 bases and the J segment 6 bases; nucleotides outside the gene matches: 6. CDR3 nucleotide sequence: TGTGCCAGCGGCCCTCGGGGGGGCAATGAGCAGTTCTTC. Translation gives CASGPRGGNEQFF.

This chain uses TRBV18 with TRBJ2-1, with D tentatively TRBD2 (5 bases). CDR3 length: 13 residues. V lost 5 bases and J lost 8, with 13 bases in between. Germline values: CDR1 KGHSH, CDR2 LQKENI. The DNA of the CDR3 is TGTGCCAGCTCAGCCCAAGGAGGATATGAGCAGTTCTTC. It translates to CASSAQGGYEQFF.

V usage is TRBV14 and J usage is TRBJ2-2; 8 nucleotides align to TRBD1. This CDR3 is 17 amino acids long. Germline values: CDR1 SGHDN, CDR2 FVKESK. With V trimmed by 1 base and J by 3 bases, 7 bases remained unmatched. CDR3 sequence (DNA): TGTGCCAGCAGCCAAGGGAGACAGGGGTTTTACACCGGGGAGCTGTTTTTT. Translated, it gives CASSQGRQGFYTGELFF.

The gene calls are TRBV12-3 or TRBV12-4 and TRBJ1-2; 7 nucleotides align to TRBD1. The CDR3 is 13 amino acids. The trim removed 6 bases at V and 6 bases at J, leaving 7 bases unmatched. The CDR3 DNA sequence: TGTGCCAGCAGCCCCATACAGGGGAATGGCTACACCTTC. This encodes CASSPIQGNGYTF.

The rearrangement links TRBV3-1 (or the pseudogene TRBV3-2) to TRBJ2-1; 8 bases are a match to TRBD2. The CDR3 runs 14 residues. Germline V CDR1 and CDR2: LGHDT, YNNKEL (reference sequence). J gave up 6 bases and V 6 bases, and 7 bases lay outside the gene matches. CDR3 DNA: TGTGCCAGCAGTCCCGGGGGGGGCACCAATGAGCAGTTCTTC. As protein: CASSPGGGTNEQFF.

The chain uses TRBV24-1 and TRBJ1-1, with D perhaps matching TRBD1 (5 bases). V was shortened by 7 bases and J by 4 bases, with 18 bases between the two germline ends. CDR3 length: 15 residues. CDR1 and CDR2 (germline): KGHDR, SFDVKD. CDR3 protein: CATSPAGRGSTEAFF. The CDR3 DNA follows: TGTGCCACCAGCCCTGCAGGGCGGGGTAGCACTGAAGCTTTCTTT.

The genes are TRBV6-5 and TRBJ1-4; D remains ambiguous. The CDR3 spans 15 residues. The germline CDR1 and CDR2 sequences are MNHEY and SVGAGI. Trimming removed 10 bases from V and 4 bases from J, with 19 bases in between. The CDR3 loop reads CATFSWATYNEKLFF. CDR3 bases: TGTGCCACCTTCAGTTGGGCAACTTATAATGAAAAACTGTTTTTT.

A single count supports this clone. In DNA, the CDR3 is TGTGCCAGCAGTTGGACAGAGACTGAAGCTTTCTTT. It yields the protein CASSWTETEAFF. The chain employs TRBV28 and TRBJ1-1, with D possibly being TRBD1 (6 bases). V was pared by 4 bases and J by 5 bases, with 8 bases between. The CDR3 is made up of 12 amino acids. Germline V gives CDR1 MDHEN, CDR2 SYDVKM.

The chain recombines TRBV4-1 with TRBJ2-1; possible D gene TRBD2, 6 bases. CDR1 and CDR2 from the germline V gene are MGHRA and YSYEKL. The CDR3 is 16 amino acids. V gave up 0 bases and J gave up 0 bases, with 9 bases separating them. CDR3 protein: CASSQDRTNSYNEQFF. The CDR3 nucleotides are TGCGCCAGCAGCCAAGATAGGACTAACTCCTACAATGAGCAGTTCTTC.

J is TRBJ1-2 and V is TRBV29-1; possibly TRBD1 for D (5 bases). The ends were cut back, 0 bases at V and 8 bases at J, with 13 bases in the middle. The V gene's germline CDR1 is SQVTM and CDR2 ANQGSEA. This CDR3 has 13 amino acids. CDR3 sequence (DNA): TGCAGCGTTGAAGATCTTGCAGGGATCGGCTACACCTTC. It codes for CSVEDLAGIGYTF.

CDR3 sequence: CSVVPDRGEGYTF. The CDR3 DNA is TGCAGCGTTGTCCCGGACAGGGGAGAGGGCTACACCTTC. This chain joins TRBV29-1 and TRBJ1-2, with 9 nucleotides matching TRBD1. The V gene end was trimmed by 4 bases and the J gene end by 8 bases; junction bases not matched to a gene: 8. The germline CDR1 and CDR2 sequences are SQVTM and ANQGSEA. The CDR3 is 13 amino acids.

This chain links TRBV5-4 with TRBJ1-1, with D perhaps TRBD1 (5 bases). Germline V lookup: CDR1 SGHNT, CDR2 YYREEE (reference sequence). Trimming stripped 4 bases from V and 3 bases from J, with 13 bases between. The CDR3 loop spans 14 amino acids. The CDR3 here is CASSLGGGDTEAFF. CDR3 bases: TGTGCCAGCAGCCTGGGCGGGGGAGACACTGAAGCTTTCTTT.

The rearrangement uses TRBV30 and TRBJ1-2; D unresolved. Per the germline V gene, CDR1 is GTSNPN and CDR2 is SVGIG (reference sequence). The CDR3 extends over 13 amino acids. V lost 2 bases and J lost 2, with 9 bases in between. DNA of the CDR3: TGTGCCTGGAGTCTGGTCAGGAACTATGGCTACACCTTC. Translated: CAWSLVRNYGYTF.

This clone is labeled medium-sized. The chain is built from TRBV7-6 and TRBJ2-7, with 7 bases fitting TRBD1. V gave up 1 base and J gave up 5 bases; unmatched junction bases: 5. In germline, CDR1 is SGHVS, CDR2 FNYEAQ. The CDR3 runs 14 residues. The CDR3 reads CASSLGQGFHEQYF. CDR3 nucleotide sequence: TGTGCCAGCAGCTTAGGACAGGGTTTCCACGAGCAGTACTTC.

The chain uses TRBV2 and TRBJ1-3, with 9 bases that match TRBD1. The CDR3 runs 15 residues. The V gene end was trimmed by 6 bases and the J gene end by 2 bases; junction bases not matched to a gene: 5. Germline loops: CDR1 SNHLY, CDR2 FYNNEI. The CDR3 coding sequence is TGTGCCAGCAGACCGGACAGGGGAACTGGAAACACCATATATTTT. Translation: CASRPDRGTGNTIYF.

The V and J genes are TRBV7-2 and TRBJ2-3, with TRBD1 as a possible D gene (5 bases). The germline V gene encodes CDR1 SGHTA and CDR2 FQGNSA. The V gene lost 2 bases and the J gene lost 9 bases, with 15 bases spanning the gap. This CDR3 comprises 14 residues. Here the CDR3 reads CASSLIQSRGTQYF. The CDR3 nucleotides are TGTGCCAGCAGCTTAATCCAGAGTAGGGGCACGCAGTATTTT.

The rearrangement uses TRBV7-5 and TRBJ2-6; the table's D call, TRBD2, has no DNA check behind it. TRBV7-5 represents a pseudogene. CDR3 length: 13 amino acids. The CDR3 here is CARSDFWANVLTF. The CDR3 DNA sequence: TGTGCCAGAAGTGACTTCTGGGCCAACGTCCTGACTTTC.

The chain has TRBV11-2 and TRBJ1-2, with 8 bases aligning to TRBD1. V was pared by 5 bases and J by 8 bases, with 13 bases of the junction left unmatched. From germline, CDR1 is SGHAT and CDR2 FQNNGV. The CDR3 has 15 residues. The CDR3 DNA reads as TGTGCCAGCAGCACCCGACAGGGGTGGATGGGGGGCTACACCTTC. Residues: CASSTRQGWMGGYTF.

The J gene is TRBJ2-1, the V gene TRBV20-1; 7 nucleotides match TRBD2. V lost 3 bases and J lost 8; bases outside the gene matches: 13. Germline CDR1 DFQATT, CDR2 SNEGSKA (reference sequence). This CDR3 region has 15 residues. The DNA for the CDR3 is TGCAGTGCTAGTAACCTGGCGGGGGATGTGTATGAGCAGTTCTTC. Encoded protein: CSASNLAGDVYEQFF.